The 18 T cell receptor beta chains below were found in one sample sequenced in a study of cytomegalovirus exposure and HLA in healthy donors. Vbeta (60) and Jbeta (13) primers were used in the PCR. Generated by immunoSEQ multiplex PCR, the TCRdb table keeps only in-frame clones and is missing some. Of approximately 210,000 clones detected, 79% appear once; the ten largest clones hold around 0.38%. What was sequenced was PBMCs. The receptors here all came from a male donor in good health and CMV-seropositive.

The chain carries TRBV2 and TRBJ1-4; D call uncertain. Looked up from germline, CDR1 is SNHLY and CDR2 is FYNNEI. The CDR3 is 16 amino acids. The ends were cut back, 4 bases at V and 1 base at J, with 13 bases in the middle. CDR3 bases: TGTGCCAGCAGTGTTCGAGGAATGCAAACTAATGAAAAACTGTTTTTT. This gives the protein CASSVRGMQTNEKLFF.

This chain uses TRBV18 with TRBJ1-6; D may be TRBD1 (5 bases). Germline values: CDR1 KGHSH, CDR2 LQKENI. V was cut by 3 bases and J by 7 bases, with 16 bases left in between. This CDR3 contains 16 residues. CDR3 region: CASSPAGTGRNSPLHF. The CDR3 DNA reads TGTGCCAGCTCACCTGCGGGGACCGGCCGAAATTCACCCCTCCACTTT.

The chain has TRBV9 and TRBJ2-5; TRBD2 matches 9 bases. Germline lookup yields CDR1 SGDLS and CDR2 YYNGEE. CDR3 size: 17 residues. V shed 2 bases, J shed 5 bases, and the junction held 13 bases outside the gene matches. CDR3 nucleotide sequence: TGTGCCAGCAGCGTCGGGGCCGCGGGAGGGCCCGGGGAGACCCAGTACTTC. This gives the protein CASSVGAAGGPGETQYF. Supplemented by reference TRBV9 and TRBJ2-5, the full variable domain reads DSGVTQTPKHLITATGQRVTLRCSPRSGDLSVYWYQQSLDQGLQFLIQYYNGEERAKGNILERFSAQQFPDLHSELNLSSLELGDSALYFCASSVGAAGGPGETQYFGPGTRLLVL.

CDR3 region: CASSDSTLAGGSTDTQYF. CDR3 coding DNA: TGTGCCAGCAGTGACTCGACACTAGCGGGGGGAAGCACAGATACGCAGTATTTT. The gene calls are TRBV6-4 and TRBJ2-3; 12 bases match TRBD2. The CDR3 has 18 amino acids. Germline V gives CDR1 MRHNA, CDR2 SNTAGT. V was clipped by 0 bases and J by 0 bases; unmatched bases: 4.

The V and J genes are TRBV6-5 and TRBJ1-1, with a possible D match to TRBD1 (6 bases). Germline CDR1 MNHEY, CDR2 SVGAGI. The CDR3 has 14 amino acids. The V gene lost 2 bases and the J gene lost 4 bases, with 11 bases spanning the gap. CDR3 sequence reads: CASSYRGGATEAFF. For the CDR3, the DNA is TGTGCCAGCAGTTACCGTGGGGGCGCCACTGAAGCTTTCTTT.

The chain is built from TRBV5-4 and TRBJ2-1; no clear D. Trimming left V 4 bases short and J 6 bases short, with 14 bases between. The CDR3 is 14 residues long. The germline CDR1 and CDR2 sequences are SGHNT and YYREEE (reference sequence). CDR3 DNA sequence: TGTGCCAGCAGCCTCACTGAGGCTAGCAATGAGCAGTTCTTC. It yields the protein CASSLTEASNEQFF.

J is TRBJ1-1 and V is TRBV10-3, with TRBD1 as a possible D gene (6 bases). V lost 6 bases and J 1 base, leaving 9 bases between the germline ends. Per germline, CDR1 ENHRY and CDR2 SYGVKD. The CDR3 length is 13 residues. The chain's CDR3 is CAISMTGNTEAFF. CDR3 DNA: TGTGCCATCAGCATGACAGGGAACACTGAAGCTTTCTTT.

With regard to this clone: The same CDR3 can be traced to other DNA sequences in this sample. The rearrangement joins TRBV6-5 to TRBJ1-2; no definite D call. This CDR3 has 14 residues. CDR1 MNHEY and CDR2 SVGAGI come from the germline V gene. V lost 0 bases, J lost 2 bases, and 7 bases lay in between. The CDR3 spells CASSYSGGNYGYTF. The CDR3 region has the DNA TGTGCCAGCAGTTACTCTGGAGGGAACTATGGCTACACCTTC.

The chain has TRBV18 and TRBJ1-1, with a possible D match to TRBD1 (6 bases). Germline V gives CDR1 KGHSH, CDR2 LQKENI. The CDR3 extends over 13 amino acids. V was clipped by 4 bases and J by 0 bases, with 6 bases between them. The CDR3 protein is CASSRDMNTEAFF. The CDR3 DNA follows: TGTGCCAGCTCACGGGACATGAACACTGAAGCTTTCTTT.

The rearrangement uses TRBV5-8 and TRBJ1-5, with D perhaps matching TRBD1 (6 bases). Germline V CDR1 and CDR2: SGHTS, YDEGEE. The V gene lost 1 base and the J gene lost 9 bases, with 17 bases spanning the gap. The CDR3 consists of 15 residues. In DNA form, the CDR3 reads TGTGCCAGCAGCTTGCCTGGGGGGGGGCCTCGGCCCCAGCATTTT. Translation: CASSLPGGGPRPQHF.

This clone was picked up one time. The chain joins TRBV27 to TRBJ2-2, with 7 positions matching TRBD1. This CDR3 comprises 14 residues. Germline V gives CDR1 MNHEY, CDR2 SMNVEV (reference sequence). The J segment lost 5 bases and the V segment lost 3 bases, leaving 3 bases of the junction unmatched. CDR3 nucleotides: TGTGCCAGCAGTTTGGGCAGGGGGACCGGGGAGCTGTTTTTT. It translates to CASSLGRGTGELFF.

This chain uses TRBV25-1 with TRBJ1-1; 8 bases are a match to TRBD1. With 8 bases clipped from V and 1 base from J, the junction kept 6 bases outside the gene matches. The germline V gene encodes CDR1 MGHDK and CDR2 SYGVNS. CDR3 size: 14 residues. Here the CDR3 DNA reads TGTGCCAGCGCGGACAGGGTACGGAACACTGAAGCTTTCTTT. This sequence encodes CASADRVRNTEAFF. Drawing the rest from reference TRBV25-1 and TRBJ1-1, the complete variable domain is EADIYQTPRYLVIGTGKKITLECSQTMGHDKMYWYQQDPGMELHLIHYSYGVNSTEKGDLSSESTVSRIRTEHFPLTLESARPSHTSQYLCASADRVRNTEAFFGQGTRLTVV.

This clone has more than one count but fewer than ten. The V call is TRBV6-5, the J call TRBJ1-2; the match to TRBD1 covers 9 bases. This CDR3 contains 15 residues. V shed 6 bases and J 6 bases; nucleotides not matched to a gene: 11. CDR1 and CDR2 from the germline V gene are MNHEY and SVGAGI. The DNA of the CDR3 is TGTGCCAGCAGGCCTATAACCGGGACAGGGCATGGCTACACCTTC. Translation: CASRPITGTGHGYTF.

This rearrangement joins TRBV20-1 to TRBJ2-3, with D possibly TRBD2 on 5 matching bases. Trimming shortened V by 1 base and J by 11 bases, and 10 bases separated the two germline ends. CDR1 and CDR2 from the germline V gene are DFQATT and SNEGSKA (reference sequence). The CDR3 has 11 residues. The CDR3 sequence is CSARGGSQQYF. In DNA, the CDR3 is TGCAGTGCTAGAGGAGGGTCGCAGCAGTATTTT.

V usage is TRBV18 and J usage is TRBJ2-1; D is perhaps TRBD2 (6 bases). V lost 2 bases and J lost 10, with 9 bases in between. The length of the CDR3 is 12 residues. Per germline, CDR1 KGHSH and CDR2 LQKENI. In DNA form, the CDR3 reads TGTGCCAGCTCACCAGGGGCGGGGGAGCAGTTCTTC. This encodes CASSPGAGEQFF.

The sample holds a few counts of this clone. The gene calls are TRBV28 and TRBJ1-5, with D uncertain. Trimming removed 2 bases from V and 5 bases from J, with 7 bases in between. Germline CDR1 reads MDHEN; CDR2 reads SYDVKM. The CDR3 runs to 13 residues. The CDR3 sequence: CASSLPPDQPQHF. In DNA, the CDR3 is TGTGCCAGCAGTTTACCTCCAGATCAGCCCCAGCATTTT.

The chain combines TRBV15 with TRBJ2-1; TRBD2 might be the D (6 bases). With 3 bases removed from V and 7 bases from J, the gap between germline ends came to 22 bases. The length of the CDR3 is 17 residues. In germline, CDR1 is LNHNV, CDR2 YYDKDF (reference sequence). The chain's CDR3 is CATSSGYSEAGWNEQFF. In DNA form, the CDR3 reads TGTGCCACCAGCAGCGGATATTCTGAGGCGGGGTGGAATGAGCAGTTCTTC.

The sample holds a few counts of this clone. This chain joins TRBV15 and TRBJ2-7; D is possibly TRBD2 (6 bases). The germline gives CDR1 LNHNV, CDR2 YYDKDF (reference sequence). The CDR3 runs to 14 residues. V dropped 1 base and J dropped 3 bases, with 10 bases sitting between them. This CDR3 is CATSRGRDYYEQYF. DNA of the CDR3: TGTGCCACCAGCAGAGGGAGGGATTACTACGAGCAGTACTTC.